The 20 T cell receptor beta chains presented below share a single source sample, sequenced in a study of PD-L1 blockade in urothelial cancer. Profiled with immunoSEQ multiplex PCR; TCRdb holds only in-frame clones, not every one. In the table there are about 45,000 clones, roughly 82% of which are singletons. The time point: peripheral blood 6 weeks after treatment start. The sequences come from PBMCs, collected around atezolizumab (anti-PD-L1) treatment. These receptors all stem from a man between 60 and 70 years old with urothelial cancer.

This clone was observed once. This chain joins TRBV29-1 and TRBJ2-2, with D possibly matching TRBD1 (5 bases). The CDR3 covers 14 residues. Trimming removed 7 bases at V and 2 bases at J, with 14 bases between. CDR1 is SQVTM, CDR2 ANQGSEA, per germline. The CDR3 region has the DNA TGCAGCGCCCAGGGCGCGCGTAACACCGGGGAGCTGTTTTTT. Translating gives CSAQGARNTGELFF.

The chain carries TRBV28 and TRBJ2-7, with 11 positions matching TRBD2. CDR3 length equals 15 residues. V was clipped by 5 bases and J by 0 bases; unmatched bases: 3. Germline V gene sequence: CDR1 MDHEN, CDR2 SYDVKM. As DNA, the CDR3 is TGTGCCAGCAGTCCCACTAGCGGGAGCTCCTACGAGCAGTACTTC. Its protein product is CASSPTSGSSYEQYF.

The genes are TRBV5-4 and TRBJ1-2; 9 positions match TRBD1. This CDR3 comprises 12 residues. V shed 4 bases, J shed 8 bases, and the junction held 3 bases outside the gene matches. Germline CDR1 and CDR2: SGHNT and YYREEE (reference sequence). The CDR3: CASSPTGGGYTF. CDR3 bases: TGTGCCAGCAGCCCCACAGGGGGCGGCTACACCTTC.

This clone was counted a few times. This chain links TRBV5-5 with TRBJ2-7; a possible D gene is TRBD2 (6 bases). Per germline, CDR1 SGHKS and CDR2 YYEKEE (reference sequence). Between the trimmed V and J ends, which lost 4 bases and 2 bases, there was a span of 13 bases. There are 14 residues in the CDR3. CDR3 residues: CASSMGGATYEQYF. The CDR3 DNA follows: TGTGCCAGCAGCATGGGGGGAGCAACCTACGAGCAGTACTTC.

The gene calls are TRBV5-1 and TRBJ2-5; no firm D call. The CDR3 totals 11 residues. Per germline, CDR1 SGHRS and CDR2 YFSETQ. V was trimmed by 5 bases and J by 2 bases, leaving 4 bases between them. The CDR3 nucleotides are TGCGCCAGCAGGGCACAAGAGACCCAGTACTTC. As protein: CASRAQETQYF.

The V and J genes are TRBV19 and TRBJ2-3; 8 bases are a match to TRBD1. Germline V gene sequence: CDR1 LNHDA, CDR2 SQIVND (reference sequence). The CDR3 has 15 residues. The junction had 10 bases not matched to a gene; V was cut back by 5 bases and J by 6 bases. The CDR3 loop is CASSPRTGLPDTQYF. CDR3 nucleotide sequence: TGTGCCAGTAGTCCCAGGACAGGGTTGCCGGATACGCAGTATTTT.

The chain employs TRBV5-4 and TRBJ2-3, with 7 nucleotides matching TRBD1. The germline CDR1 and CDR2 sequences are SGHNT and YYREEE (reference sequence). V trimming: 4 bases; J trimming: 2 bases; junction bases outside the gene matches: 7. This CDR3 region has 15 residues. This CDR3 reads CASSTGTAFTDTQYF. CDR3 DNA: TGTGCCAGCAGCACCGGGACAGCCTTCACAGATACGCAGTATTTT. The full variable domain, in which reference TRBV5-4 and TRBJ2-3 provide the parts outside the CDR3, is ETGVTQSPTHLIKTRGQQVTLRCSSQSGHNTVSWYQQALGQGPQFIFQYYREEENGRGNFPPRFSGLQFPNYSSELNVNALELDDSALYLCASSTGTAFTDTQYFGPGTRLTVL.

This chain uses TRBV7-9 with TRBJ2-7; possible D gene TRBD2, 6 bases. Germline assignment: CDR1 SEHNR and CDR2 FQNEAQ (reference sequence). The V end was cut by 8 bases, the J end by 2 bases, with 19 bases between. The CDR3 has 15 residues. For the CDR3, the DNA is TGTGCCAGCTTCTCCTCCGGGACTCGTACCTACGAGCAGTACTTC. Protein sequence: CASFSSGTRTYEQYF. The entire variable domain, with the rest obtained from reference TRBV7-9 and TRBJ2-7, is as follows: DTGVSQNPRHKITKRGQNVTFRCDPISEHNRLYWYRQTLGQGPEFLTYFQNEAQLEKSRLLSDRFSAERPKGSFSTLEIQRTEQGDSAMYLCASFSSGTRTYEQYFGPGTRLTVT.

V and J are TRBV7-2 and TRBJ1-1; D unclear. Trimming cost V 2 bases and J 4 bases, with 11 bases left between them. Germline CDR1 and CDR2: SGHTA and FQGNSA. This CDR3 is built from 14 residues. CDR3 region: CASSLKRDTTEAFF. The CDR3 nucleotides read TGTGCCAGCAGCTTAAAGAGGGATACCACTGAAGCTTTCTTT.

The J gene is TRBJ2-7, the V gene TRBV7-2; 7 nucleotides align to TRBD1. CDR3 length equals 14 residues. Looked up from germline, CDR1 is SGHTA and CDR2 is FQGNSA. V shed 2 bases and J 2 bases; nucleotides not matched to a gene: 3. This chain's CDR3 is CASSLNRGAYEQYF. The CDR3 DNA is TGTGCCAGCAGCTTAAACAGGGGAGCCTACGAGCAGTACTTC.

The rearrangement links TRBV6-1 to TRBJ2-7, with D tentatively TRBD1 (6 bases). V lost 7 bases and J 0 bases, leaving 13 bases between the germline ends. CDR3 length: 14 amino acids. CDR1 is MNHNS, CDR2 SASEGT, per germline. CDR3 residues: CASIRGDTSYEQYF. The DNA of the CDR3 is TGTGCCAGCATAAGAGGGGACACCTCCTACGAGCAGTACTTC.

This clone was counted only a few times. The gene calls are TRBV30 and TRBJ2-7; 7 bases agree with TRBD2. CDR1 is GTSNPN and CDR2 is SVGIG in the germline V gene (reference sequence). The CDR3 contains 13 residues. V shed 4 bases and J 5 bases; nucleotides not matched to a gene: 8. The CDR3 DNA reads TGTGCCTGGACCAAAAGCGGGGTCCACGAGCAGTACTTC. Translated, it gives CAWTKSGVHEQYF.

The rearrangement joins TRBV11-2 to TRBJ2-3; 11 bases are shared with TRBD2. With 5 bases clipped from V and 4 bases from J, the junction kept 5 bases outside the gene matches. This CDR3 has 15 amino acids. Germline CDR1 is SGHAT and CDR2 is FQNNGV. The CDR3 loop is CASSVTSGNADTQYF. CDR3 sequence (DNA): TGTGCCAGCAGCGTGACTAGCGGGAACGCAGATACGCAGTATTTT.

This chain connects TRBV14 to TRBJ1-2, with D maybe TRBD1 (5 bases). The CDR3 runs 15 residues. V was pared by 1 base and J by 6 bases, with 15 bases between. Germline loops: CDR1 SGHDN, CDR2 FVKESK. The CDR3 bases are TGTGCCAGCAGCCAAGCCGGGGGAGGCGCCCATGGCTACACCTTC. Residues: CASSQAGGGAHGYTF. The variable domain in full, completed from reference TRBV14 and TRBJ1-2, reads EAGVTQFPSHSVIEKGQTVTLRCDPISGHDNLYWYRRVMGKEIKFLLHFVKESKQDESGMPNNRFLAERTGGTYSTLKVQPAELEDSGVYFCASSQAGGGAHGYTFGSGTRLTVV.

Comment on this clone: Other DNA sequences in this sample translate to the same CDR3. The CDR3 region is CASSPGLAGQETQYF. The CDR3 DNA is TGTGCCAGCAGCCCAGGGCTAGCGGGCCAAGAGACCCAGTACTTC. This chain links TRBV9 with TRBJ2-5, with 8 nucleotides matching TRBD2. The CDR3 contains 15 residues. CDR1 is SGDLS and CDR2 is YYNGEE in the germline V gene. The V and J ends lost 4 bases and 1 base, in that order; junction bases with no gene match: 6.

The rearrangement joins TRBV19 to TRBJ2-1; 9 bases line up with TRBD1. V shed 5 bases and J 4 bases; nucleotides not matched to a gene: 9. The CDR3 contains 16 residues. The V gene's germline CDR1 is LNHDA and CDR2 SQIVND (reference sequence). CDR3 coding DNA: TGTGCCAGTAGTCGAGCCGGGACAGGGTTTTACAATGAGCAGTTCTTC. Its translation: CASSRAGTGFYNEQFF.

This chain connects TRBV7-2 to TRBJ2-7; 7 positions agree with TRBD2. The V gene's germline CDR1 is SGHTA and CDR2 FQGNSA. There are 16 residues in the CDR3. V gave up 1 base and J gave up 12 bases; unmatched junction bases: 18. CDR3 DNA sequence: TGTGCCAGCAGCTTAGGGCCGCCTAGCGGTGAGGAATATGTGTACTTC. It translates to CASSLGPPSGEEYVYF.

The rearrangement links TRBV11-3 to TRBJ2-3; 9 bases fit TRBD2. Trimming at V came to 5 bases and at J to 0 bases, leaving 9 bases not matched to a gene. Looked up from germline, CDR1 is SGHNT and CDR2 is YENEEA. This CDR3 contains 17 residues. The CDR3 loop reads CASSQKLAGRSTDTQYF. The DNA for the CDR3 is TGTGCCAGCAGCCAAAAACTAGCGGGCCGGAGCACAGATACGCAGTATTTT.

The chain combines TRBV7-8 with TRBJ1-2; the D is unclear. V was trimmed by 5 bases and J by 4 bases, leaving 8 bases between them. Per the germline V gene, CDR1 is SGHVS and CDR2 is FQNEAQ. The CDR3 length is 12 residues. CDR3 sequence (DNA): TGTGCCAGCAGCAACGGGGTCTATGGCTACACCTTC. Translating it yields CASSNGVYGYTF.

The chain is built from TRBV15 and TRBJ1-5; TRBD1 is a possible D gene (6 bases). In germline, CDR1 is LNHNV, CDR2 YYDKDF (reference sequence). Trimming removed 0 bases at V and 6 bases at J, with 15 bases between. This CDR3 has 16 residues. CDR3 nucleotides: TGTGCCACCAGCAGAGATCGATCAGGGGCCAGTCAGCCCCAGCATTTT. Translating it yields CATSRDRSGASQPQHF.